What follows is one T cell receptor (beta chain) and its context. What it binds is not known. The length of the CDR3 is 18 residues. The V gene's germline CDR1 is GTSNPN and CDR2 SVGIG (reference sequence). V gave up 0 bases and J gave up 1 base, with 21 bases separating them. This record belongs to a study of cytomegalovirus exposure and HLA in healthy donors. The overall study: There were 117 million unique TCR beta sequences, drawn from about 190 million T cells, in an earlier analysis. There were about 85 million unique TCRs (from HLA-typed donors) in an early data release. Notes on the study in general: CMV serostatus was the only recorded immune exposure for donors.

60 Vbeta and 13 Jbeta primers were used in PCR. Some clones are missing from TCRdb's copy, which holds only in-frame ones; the method was immunoSEQ multiplex PCR. This table has 50,000 to 60,000 clones, about 80% appearing once. The sequence was obtained from a female donor in good health and CMV-seronegative. The chain carries TRBV30 and TRBJ1-1, with a tentative D call TRBD1 (6 bases). Sequences were obtained from PBMCs. CDR3 protein: CAWSVRVGGFLANTEAFF. Here the CDR3 DNA reads TGTGCCTGGAGTGTAAGGGTAGGGGGATTCTTAGCGAACACTGAAGCTTTCTTT.